Here is one TCR beta chain with its context. Generated by immunoSEQ multiplex PCR, the TCRdb table keeps only in-frame clones and is missing some. The data show 170,000 or so clones, with roughly 84% seen just once and less than 3.5% held by the top ten. CDR3 size: 16 residues. CDR1 LNHDA and CDR2 SQIVND come from the germline V gene (reference sequence). V gave up 4 bases and J gave up 2 bases; unmatched junction bases: 7. These data belong to a study of blood T cell repertoires in COVID-19. The chain has TRBV19 and TRBJ2-3; 9 bases are shared with TRBD1. Sample: peripheral blood. The clonotype was recovered from a woman in her sixties or seventies with acute or convalescent COVID-19. CDR3 sequence (DNA): TGTGCCAGTAGTAACCCTGGGACAGGGAACACAGATACGCAGTATTTT. Protein sequence: CASSNPGTGNTDTQYF. The complete variable domain, with remaining parts taken from reference TRBV19 and TRBJ2-3, reads DGGITQSPKYLFRKEGQNVTLSCEQNLNHDAMYWYRQDPGQGLRLIYYSQIVNDFQKGDIAEGYSVSREKKESFPLTVTSAQKNPTAFYLCASSNPGTGNTDTQYFGPGTRLTVL.